This TCR beta chain was identified during a study of T-cell memory formation after mild COVID-19. Study results and caveats: CD8+ contracting clones occupied EMRA, while CD4+ ones occupied mainly CM and EM.

This clonotype has only a few counts. What it binds is unknown. After 5'RACE with constant-segment primers, TCR alpha and TCR beta cDNA libraries carrying sample barcodes and UMIs were obtained. TCRdb ran MiXCR on the 5' RACE reads and lists one entry per CDR3 protein. This table holds fewer than 350,000 distinct CDR3 sequences, about 13% found once. In germline, CDR1 is MNHEY, CDR2 SVGEGT. There are 16 residues in the CDR3. V was pared by 5 bases and J by 1 base, with 5 bases of the junction left unmatched. The sequence was collected from a man aged 18 to 30 who had mild COVID-19 (a few samples of this study predate the infection). Cell type and time point are not known. Material: PBMCs or a T cell subset sorted from them (not recorded which). The chain recombines TRBV6-2 or TRBV6-3 with TRBJ2-1; 10 bases are shared with TRBD2. CDR3 sequence reads: CASSGVLAGSYNEQFF. The CDR3 DNA follows: TGTGCCAGCAGTGGGGTACTAGCGGGGTCCTACAATGAGCAGTTCTTC.